Listed here is a single TCR beta chain. Original handling: It was from reference gene primer amplification that nucleated cell counts were estimated. Assay used: immunoSEQ multiplex PCR; TCRdb lists only in-frame clones, some missing. V and J calls and clone size are copied from that table; D and trimming were computed from the DNA. Seen here are around 260,000 clones, 84% observed once, and the top ten hold approximately 4%. Everyone who took part was roughly 18 to 95 years old, and they came from about 25 US areas. Cohort assignment relied on participant-reported clinical history. The data derive from a study of blood T cell repertoires in COVID-19. Study-level background: T cells, B-cell-depleted T cells, or PBMCs supplied cDNA or gDNA.

V lost 7 bases and J 6 bases, leaving 18 bases between the germline ends. The V gene's germline CDR1 is MDHEN and CDR2 SYDVKM. The CDR3 consists of 14 residues. This clonotype was sampled from a man aged 30 to 45 with acute COVID-19. The sample consisted of PBMCs or T cells enriched from blood (not recorded which). J is TRBJ1-2 and V is TRBV28; possible D gene TRBD1, 5 bases. The CDR3 nucleotides are TGTGCCAGCATAGGAGGGGTCGGCCGTGATGGCTACACCTTC. Amino acid sequence: CASIGGVGRDGYTF.